This TCR beta chain appears in the sequencing data of a study of CD8+ T cells in alopecia areata. Treatment meaning: oral pan-JAK inhibitor, 5-10 mg twice daily. Extracted RNA was reverse transcribed, and the resulting cDNA served as sequencing template. Some clones are missing from TCRdb's copy, which holds only in-frame ones; the method was immunoSEQ multiplex PCR. This sample has about 120,000 clones, with 53% found just once. The length of the CDR3 is 13 residues. Trimming pared 6 bases from V and 5 bases from J, leaving 13 bases between. Germline lookup yields CDR1 MNHEY and CDR2 SMNVEV (reference sequence).

The chain couples TRBV27 to TRBJ1-2, with unresolved D. The sequence derives from a human donor with alopecia areata. The sample consisted of CD4+ T cells sorted from blood, taken at week 4, from a patient treated with tofacitinib. CDR3 bases: TGTGCCAGCAGCCAAGACTTATTATATGGCTACACCTTC. Amino acids: CASSQDLLYGYTF.